These 31 T cell receptor beta chains came from one sample sequenced in a study of blood T cell repertoires in COVID-19. Here immunoSEQ multiplex PCR was the method, and the copy in TCRdb shows in-frame clones only, minus some. The sample holds 150,000 or so clones, roughly 80% seen once. The specimen was peripheral blood. The receptors derive from a woman between 50 and 59 years old with active or convalescent COVID-19.

This clone has ten or more counts. The chain joins TRBV18 to TRBJ2-7; 11 bases agree with TRBD1. The CDR3 is made up of 16 amino acids. CDR1 is KGHSH, CDR2 LQKENI, per germline. V was pared by 4 bases and J by 5 bases, with 10 bases of the junction left unmatched. CDR3 amino acids: CASSRTGGDATDEQYF. The CDR3 DNA is TGTGCCAGCTCACGGACAGGGGGCGATGCAACGGACGAGCAGTACTTC.

The chain couples TRBV7-2 to TRBJ2-2; 9 nucleotides align to TRBD1. This CDR3 region has 15 residues. Trimming at V came to 6 bases and at J to 5 bases, leaving 7 bases not matched to a gene. CDR1 and CDR2 from the germline V gene are SGHTA and FQGNSA. CDR3 coding DNA: TGTGCCAGCAGGGCACAGGGGGCTGGTACCGGGGAGCTGTTTTTT. This translates into CASRAQGAGTGELFF.

The J gene is TRBJ2-7, the V gene TRBV2, with D perhaps matching TRBD2 (7 bases). This CDR3 is 16 amino acids long. Per the germline V gene, CDR1 is SNHLY and CDR2 is FYNNEI. V lost 1 base and J lost 5, with 18 bases in between. CDR3 sequence reads: CASSEVKGGGRHEQYF. For the CDR3, the DNA is TGTGCCAGCAGTGAAGTCAAGGGGGGGGGCCGACACGAGCAGTACTTC.

In regard to this clone: In the same sample, other DNA sequences code for this CDR3. This chain uses TRBV5-1 with TRBJ2-5; 11 bases map to TRBD2. The germline V gene has CDR1 SGHRS and CDR2 YFSETQ. The CDR3 sequence is 15 residues long. Trimming took 4 bases from V and 1 from J; bases not matched to a gene: 3. Here the CDR3 DNA reads TGCGCCAGCAGCCCCGGGACTAGCGGCCAAGAGACCCAGTACTTC. Protein sequence: CASSPGTSGQETQYF.

The J gene is TRBJ2-5, the V gene TRBV7-8; TRBD2 aligns across 7 bases. After removal of 6 bases from V and 4 bases from J, the junction contained 8 bases not matched to a gene. This CDR3 has 14 amino acids. CDR1 and CDR2 from the germline V gene are SGHVS and FQNEAQ. The CDR3 here is CASREGGNRETQYF. The CDR3, as DNA: TGTGCCAGCAGGGAGGGAGGGAACAGAGAGACCCAGTACTTC.

This clone occurred a few times. V gene TRBV7-9 combines with J gene TRBJ2-6; D unclear. The CDR3 runs to 13 residues. The V gene's germline CDR1 is SEHNR and CDR2 FQNEAQ (reference sequence). With 4 bases removed from V and 3 bases from J, the gap between germline ends came to 4 bases. The CDR3 protein is CASSSYGANVLTF. CDR3 nucleotides: TGTGCCAGCAGCTCTTATGGGGCCAACGTCCTGACTTTC.

This clone was seen more than once but under ten times. The identical CDR3 is also encoded by other nucleotide sequences in the sample. DNA of the CDR3: TGCGCCAGCAGCTTAGGGGAGGGTGGCTACACCTTC. This sequence encodes CASSLGEGGYTF. The chain carries TRBV5-1 and TRBJ1-2; the D gene is possibly TRBD1 (5 bases). V was pared by 2 bases and J by 7 bases, with 9 bases between. CDR3 size: 12 residues. From germline, CDR1 is SGHRS and CDR2 YFSETQ.

The V gene is TRBV10-3, the J gene TRBJ1-1; TRBD1 aligns across 7 bases. This CDR3 region has 14 residues. V lost 6 bases to trimming and J lost 5 bases; unmatched junction nucleotides: 9. Germline V lookup: CDR1 ENHRY, CDR2 SYGVKD. CDR3 coding DNA: TGTGCCATCAGGAACAGGGGAGGTTCTACTGAAGCTTTCTTT. Protein: CAIRNRGGSTEAFF.

This clone was recorded once. This rearrangement joins TRBV28 to TRBJ2-3, with TRBD2 matching 9 bases. The CDR3 covers 21 residues. Looked up from germline, CDR1 is MDHEN and CDR2 is SYDVKM. Trimming took 6 bases from V and 2 from J; bases not matched to a gene: 24. CDR3 coding DNA: TGTGCCAGCAGACACTTAGGGGGCGGGAGGGCCGTTATGAGTGCCACAGATACGCAGTATTTT. This encodes CASRHLGGGRAVMSATDTQYF.

J is TRBJ1-4 and V is TRBV9, with D perhaps TRBD1 (6 bases). Per germline, CDR1 SGDLS and CDR2 YYNGEE. V was clipped by 4 bases and J by 4 bases, with 11 bases between them. The CDR3 sequence is 14 residues long. The CDR3 nucleotides are TGTGCCAGCAGCCCCAGGGGAGATAATGAAAAACTGTTTTTT. It codes for CASSPRGDNEKLFF. Variable domain in full (rest from reference TRBV9 and TRBJ1-4): DSGVTQTPKHLITATGQRVTLRCSPRSGDLSVYWYQQSLDQGLQFLIQYYNGEERAKGNILERFSAQQFPDLHSELNLSSLELGDSALYFCASSPRGDNEKLFFGSGTQLSVL.

The gene calls are TRBV4-2 and TRBJ2-1; D call uncertain. This CDR3 has 14 amino acids. The germline CDR1 and CDR2 sequences are LGHNA and YNFKEQ. V lost 3 bases, J lost 6 bases, and 12 bases lay in between. The CDR3 nucleotides are TGTGCCAGCAGCCAGTTCGGAGCTCTCAATGAGCAGTTCTTC. This codes for CASSQFGALNEQFF.

The chain uses TRBV6-1 and TRBJ1-5; 7 bases are a match to TRBD1. CDR3 length equals 16 residues. Unmatched junction bases numbered 9, after V lost 4 bases and J lost 3 bases. Germline V gene data show CDR1 as MNHNS and CDR2 as SASEGT. In nucleotides, the CDR3 is TGTGCCAGCAGTGGGGCAGGGACAGAGGTCAATCAGCCCCAGCATTTT. Amino acid sequence: CASSGAGTEVNQPQHF.

This chain joins TRBV6-5 and TRBJ2-4; weak D call: TRBD2 (6 bases). V was trimmed by 6 bases and J by 6 bases, leaving 15 bases between them. This CDR3 has 14 amino acids. Germline-derived CDR1 and CDR2 are MNHEY and SVGAGI. The CDR3 DNA reads TGTGCCAGCAGCCGGGACCCCGGGGGAAACATTCAGTACTTC. Its translation is CASSRDPGGNIQYF.

The rearrangement joins TRBV4-3 to TRBJ1-4, with 8 bases identical to TRBD1. Germline V CDR1 and CDR2: LGHNA, YSLEER. The CDR3 extends over 18 amino acids. V lost 2 bases, J lost 7 bases, and 15 bases stayed unmatched. In DNA form, the CDR3 reads TGCGCCAGCAGCCAAAGCCTCGTCGGGCAGGGGGCAGGTGAAAAACTGTTTTTT. It codes for CASSQSLVGQGAGEKLFF.

This chain links TRBV11-2 with TRBJ2-7; tentatively, D is TRBD1 (5 bases). CDR1 is SGHAT and CDR2 is FQNNGV in the germline V gene. With 1 base removed from V and 7 bases from J, the gap between germline ends came to 11 bases. CDR3 length: 13 amino acids. Here the CDR3 DNA reads TGTGCCAGCAGCTTAGGCGACCCAGGGGAGCAGTACTTC. Translated: CASSLGDPGEQYF.

The CDR3: CASTQGNQPQHF. The CDR3, as DNA: TGTGCCAGTACCCAGGGCAATCAGCCCCAGCATTTT. The J gene is TRBJ1-5, the V gene TRBV19; D ambiguous. CDR1 is LNHDA and CDR2 is SQIVND in the germline V gene (reference sequence). The ends were cut back, 7 bases at V and 2 bases at J, with 6 bases in the middle. The CDR3 has 12 residues.

The chain combines TRBV19 with TRBJ2-2; TRBD1 aligns across 7 bases. Per the germline V gene, CDR1 is LNHDA and CDR2 is SQIVND (reference sequence). There are 17 residues in the CDR3. J gave up 0 bases and V 4 bases, and 8 bases lay outside the gene matches. The CDR3 loop is CASSTRQDRSNTGELFF. The CDR3 region has the DNA TGTGCCAGTAGTACGCGGCAGGACAGGTCGAACACCGGGGAGCTGTTTTTT.

The chain carries TRBV9 and TRBJ1-1, with TRBD1 identical over 8 bases. Germline CDR1 is SGDLS and CDR2 is YYNGEE. V was pared by 0 bases and J by 4 bases, with 2 bases of the junction left unmatched. The CDR3 is 14 residues long. CDR3 region: CASSVATGGTEAFF. DNA for the CDR3: TGTGCCAGCAGCGTAGCTACAGGGGGCACTGAAGCTTTCTTT.

V gene TRBV2 combines with J gene TRBJ1-5, with D possibly being TRBD1 (6 bases). The germline V gene has CDR1 SNHLY and CDR2 FYNNEI. The CDR3 runs to 14 residues. V shed 3 bases and J shed 2 bases, with 8 bases lying between them. The CDR3 spells CASSEAGGNQPQHF. CDR3 sequence (DNA): TGTGCCAGCAGTGAGGCAGGGGGCAATCAGCCCCAGCATTTT.

This clone came up many times. The chain carries TRBV4-1 and TRBJ1-4; 7 bases agree with TRBD1. The CDR3 has 13 residues. The germline V gene encodes CDR1 MGHRA and CDR2 YSYEKL. The CDR3, as DNA: TGCCCCACCACACGACAGGGAGGCGAAAAACTGTTTTTT. This gives the protein CPTTRQGGEKLFF.

This clone occurred once. The chain has TRBV6-4 and TRBJ1-6; the D is unclear. V gave up 2 bases and J gave up 0 bases, with 14 bases separating them. The CDR3 covers 18 residues. In germline, CDR1 is MRHNA, CDR2 SNTAGT. This chain's CDR3 is CASSDPHELSSYNSPLHF. CDR3 bases: TGTGCCAGCAGTGACCCCCACGAGCTTAGCTCCTATAATTCACCCCTCCACTTT.

This clone was counted at least ten times. The chain links TRBV5-1 to TRBJ1-6; D gene ambiguous. V lost 9 bases to trimming and J lost 5 bases, with 18 bases between them. Germline assignment: CDR1 SGHRS and CDR2 YFSETQ. There are 15 residues in the CDR3. The CDR3 nucleotides read TGCGCCACTCGGGCCGGACTAAACGATAATTCACCCCTCCACTTT. Encoded protein: CATRAGLNDNSPLHF.

This chain connects TRBV6-5 to TRBJ2-2, with 9 bases lining up with TRBD1. This CDR3 spans 15 amino acids. Germline V lookup: CDR1 MNHEY, CDR2 SVGAGI. V was pared by 5 bases and J by 0 bases, with 1 base of the junction left unmatched. CDR3 nucleotides: TGTGCCAGCAGTAACAGGGGGCCGAACACCGGGGAGCTGTTTTTT. Protein product: CASSNRGPNTGELFF.

The genes are TRBV7-8 and TRBJ2-2; D is unresolved. Between the trimmed V and J ends, which lost 2 bases and 7 bases, there was a span of 11 bases. The germline V gene has CDR1 SGHVS and CDR2 FQNEAQ. This CDR3 has 14 residues. In nucleotides, the CDR3 is TGTGCCAGCAGCTTAACTGGGCCCATCGGGGAGCTGTTTTTT. It encodes CASSLTGPIGELFF.

The chain links TRBV29-1 to TRBJ2-3; possible D gene TRBD2, 7 bases. The CDR3 consists of 13 residues. The V and J ends lost 4 bases and 2 bases respectively, with 10 bases between them. Looked up from germline, CDR1 is SQVTM and CDR2 is ANQGSEA. As DNA, the CDR3 is TGCAGCGTTGTGGGGGGGCTCACAGATACGCAGTATTTT. Its protein is CSVVGGLTDTQYF.

This clone was detected a few times. The chain joins TRBV7-9 to TRBJ1-6; 9 bases match TRBD1. Losses at the gene ends were 4 bases for V and 8 bases for J; bases not matched to a gene: 3. The CDR3 runs to 14 residues. The germline gives CDR1 SEHNR, CDR2 FQNEAQ (reference sequence). The DNA for the CDR3 is TGTGCCAGCAGCTCGGGACAGGGTCATTCACCCCTCCACTTT. Protein sequence: CASSSGQGHSPLHF. The full variable domain, with the rest looked up from reference TRBV7-9 and TRBJ1-6, is DTGVSQNPRHKITKRGQNVTFRCDPISEHNRLYWYRQTLGQGPEFLTYFQNEAQLEKSRLLSDRFSAERPKGSFSTLEIQRTEQGDSAMYLCASSSGQGHSPLHFGNGTRLTVT.

The genes are TRBV9 and TRBJ1-2; TRBD1 agrees at 8 bases. The CDR3 is 14 amino acids. The trim removed 5 bases at V and 2 bases at J, leaving 5 bases unmatched. Per germline, CDR1 SGDLS and CDR2 YYNGEE. Here the CDR3 reads CASRGTGLNYGYTF. In DNA, the CDR3 is TGTGCCAGCAGGGGGACAGGCCTCAACTATGGCTACACCTTC.

The chain uses TRBV5-1 and TRBJ2-5; 8 nucleotides align to TRBD1. The J segment lost 3 bases and the V segment lost 0 bases, leaving 10 bases of the junction unmatched. Germline CDR1 is SGHRS and CDR2 is YFSETQ. The CDR3 is 17 residues long. The CDR3 DNA is TGCGCCAGCAGCTTGGCCGGCCAGGGGGCGGGTGAAGAGACCCAGTACTTC. This sequence encodes CASSLAGQGAGEETQYF.

The chain couples TRBV28 to TRBJ1-2; D is unresolved. V was cut by 0 bases and J by 1 base, with 12 bases left in between. Germline values: CDR1 MDHEN, CDR2 SYDVKM. CDR3 size: 16 residues. CDR3 DNA sequence: TGTGCCAGCAGTTTATGGGGGAGGGCCTTTAACTATGGCTACACCTTC. Translated, it gives CASSLWGRAFNYGYTF.

The chain is built from TRBV20-1 and TRBJ2-3; D possibly corresponds to TRBD2 (5 bases). The V end lost 6 bases, the J end lost 4 bases, and 8 bases lay between the germline ends. The germline V gene has CDR1 DFQATT and CDR2 SNEGSKA (reference sequence). The length of the CDR3 is 11 residues. As DNA, the CDR3 is TGCAGTGCATCGCGGGCAGATACGCAGTATTTT. Residues: CSASRADTQYF.

Turning to this clone: One end of the junction does not line up with germline, which may come from a read error. V and J are TRBV15 and TRBJ1-2, with 9 bases matching TRBD1. From germline, CDR1 is LNHNV and CDR2 YYDKDF (reference sequence). CDR3 length: 15 amino acids. The CDR3 loop is CASSRDPGTGNGYTF. The DNA of the CDR3 is TGTGCCTCCAGCAGAGATCCCGGGACAGGGAATGGCTACACCTTC.